These T cell receptor beta chains were read from a single sample in a study of human T cells and chemical hapten exposure. TCRdb analysed the 5' RACE reads with MiXCR anew, one entry per CDR3 protein. This table holds about 81,000 distinct CDR3 sequences, 6% to 8.5% found once. The receptors originated from a male donor in good health. CDR3s leave out the opening cysteine and the closing phenylalanine or tryptophan. Fields, in order: V gene, CDR3 protein.

TRBV20-1	SARRGEAGNTIY
TRBV10-3	AIRGLRDRGRNEQF
TRBV7-2	ASSNSVANEKLF
TRBV4-3	ASSQSLTGELF
TRBV5-1	ASSLESEYNYGYT
TRBV5-1	ASSLDGSSYNEQF
TRBV2	ASRIGVGQPQH
TRBV24-1	ATSDFSGGSYNEQF
TRBV23-1	AKHEGDRGLTCTTYEQY
TRBV7-2	ASSLWQGGSSNQPQH
TRBV7-8	ASSPGTLLNSPLH
TRBV6-6	ASSYSESASPLH
TRBV29-1	SAKTASTDTQY
TRBV27	ASSPRTTPNTEAF
TRBV9	ASSVDSRGNSPLH
TRBV7-8	ASSLGVPQGLTNEKLF
TRBV4-1	ASSQDRNLARTGELF
TRBV27	ASSPAGQGGRYGYT
TRBV7-9	ASSVGQGSYNEQF
TRBV5-1	ASSLGQGRYGYT
TRBV4-2	ASSQVSRSGTDTQY
TRBV9	ASSPRRLNTEAF
TRBV27	ASNSLDSNTGELF
TRBV9	ASSGGHRRAEAF
TRBV6-1	ASRGTGENQPQH
TRBV29-1	SVKKGTGMNTEAF
TRBV7-2	ASSRTSGGKETQY